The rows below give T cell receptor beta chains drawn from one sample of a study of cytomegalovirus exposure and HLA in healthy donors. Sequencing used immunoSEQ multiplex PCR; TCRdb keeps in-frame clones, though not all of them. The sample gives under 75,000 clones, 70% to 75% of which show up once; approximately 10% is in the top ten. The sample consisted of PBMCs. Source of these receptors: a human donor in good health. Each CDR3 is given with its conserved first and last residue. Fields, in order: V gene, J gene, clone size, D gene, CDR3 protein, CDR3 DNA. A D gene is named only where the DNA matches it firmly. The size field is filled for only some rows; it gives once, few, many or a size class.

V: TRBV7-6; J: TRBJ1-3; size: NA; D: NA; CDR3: CASSPRRGGAGNTIYF; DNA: TGTGCCAGCAGTCCCCGTAGGGGTGGGGCTGGAAACACCATATATTTT
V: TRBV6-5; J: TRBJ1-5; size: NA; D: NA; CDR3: CASKLTGISNQPQHF; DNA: TGTGCCAGCAAGTTGACAGGCATAAGCAATCAGCCCCAGCATTTT
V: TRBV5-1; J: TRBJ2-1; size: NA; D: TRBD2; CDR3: CASSPSGTSGSGAYNEQFF; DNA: TGCGCCAGCAGCCCGTCCGGGACTAGCGGGAGTGGAGCCTACAATGAGCAGTTCTTC
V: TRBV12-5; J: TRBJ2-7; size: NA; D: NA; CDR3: CATSEGYEQYF; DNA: TGTGCTACAAGCGAGGGTTACGAGCAGTACTTC
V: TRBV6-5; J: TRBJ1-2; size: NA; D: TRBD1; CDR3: CASSYSLDRVGGYTF; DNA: TGTGCCAGCAGTTACTCTCTGGACAGGGTGGGTGGCTACACCTTC
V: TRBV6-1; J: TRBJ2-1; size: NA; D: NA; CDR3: CASSETESSYNEQFF; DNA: TGTGCCAGCAGTGAAACAGAGAGCTCCTACAATGAGCAGTTCTTC
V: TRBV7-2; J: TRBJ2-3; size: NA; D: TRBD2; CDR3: CASSAQGGRSTDTQYF; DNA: TGTGCCAGCAGCGCTCAGGGCGGGAGGAGCACAGATACGCAGTATTTT
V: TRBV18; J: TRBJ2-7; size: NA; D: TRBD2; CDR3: CASSKMGGEYEQYF; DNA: TGTGCCAGCTCCAAAATGGGAGGGGAATACGAGCAGTACTTC
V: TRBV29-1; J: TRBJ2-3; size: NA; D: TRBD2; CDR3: CSVVAREVPDTQYF; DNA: TGCAGCGTTGTGGCGCGGGAGGTTCCAGATACGCAGTATTTT
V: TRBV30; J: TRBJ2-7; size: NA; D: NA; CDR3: CAWSASRGEQYF; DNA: TGTGCCTGGAGTGCCTCGAGGGGGGAGCAGTACTTC
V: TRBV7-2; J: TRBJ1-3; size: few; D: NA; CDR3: CASSPLGGTGNTIYF; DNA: TGTGCCAGCAGCCCCCTAGGGGGTACTGGAAACACCATATATTTT
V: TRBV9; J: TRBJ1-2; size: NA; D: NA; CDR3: CASSVAPEGSNYGYTF; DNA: TGTGCCAGCAGCGTAGCCCCTGAGGGCTCCAACTATGGCTACACCTTC
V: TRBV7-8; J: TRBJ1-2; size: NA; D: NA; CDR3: CASSPLMGQGTYGYTF; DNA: TGTGCCAGCAGCCCCCTGATGGGGCAGGGCACCTATGGCTACACCTTC
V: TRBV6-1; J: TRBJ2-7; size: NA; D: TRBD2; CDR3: CASSEGTSGRYEQYF; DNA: TGTGCCAGCAGTGAAGGGACTAGCGGGAGGTACGAGCAGTACTTC
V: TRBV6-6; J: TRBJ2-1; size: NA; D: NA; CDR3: CASSSSVQVYNEQFF; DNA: TGTGCCAGCAGTTCCTCCGTCCAGGTTTACAATGAGCAGTTCTTC
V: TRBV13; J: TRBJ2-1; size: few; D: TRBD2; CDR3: CASSFPGTSKDEQFF; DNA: TGTGCCAGCAGCTTCCCCGGGACTAGCAAGGATGAGCAGTTCTTC
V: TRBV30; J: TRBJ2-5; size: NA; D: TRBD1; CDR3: CAWSGTGGRETQYF; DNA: TGTGCCTGGAGTGGGACAGGGGGCCGAGAGACCCAGTACTTC
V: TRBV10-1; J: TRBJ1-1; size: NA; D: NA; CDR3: CASSLTRGTEAFF; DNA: TGCGCCAGCAGCCTTACCCGGGGGACTGAAGCTTTCTTT
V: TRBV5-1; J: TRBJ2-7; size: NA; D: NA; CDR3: CASSADSSREQYF; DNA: TGCGCCAGCAGCGCGGACTCTTCTCGGGAGCAGTACTTC
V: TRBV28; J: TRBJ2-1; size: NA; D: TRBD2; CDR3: CASSPRTRGYNEQFF; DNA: TGTGCCAGCAGTCCGCGGACTAGGGGCTACAATGAGCAGTTCTTC
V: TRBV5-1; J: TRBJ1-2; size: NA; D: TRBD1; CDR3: CASSLHRGSKYGYTF; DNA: TGCGCCAGCAGCTTACACAGGGGATCGAAATATGGCTACACCTTC
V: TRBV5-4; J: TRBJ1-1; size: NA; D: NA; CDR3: CASTPGGGNTEAFF; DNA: TGTGCCAGCACTCCTGGAGGAGGGAACACTGAAGCTTTCTTT
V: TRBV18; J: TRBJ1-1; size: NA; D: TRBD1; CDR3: CASSRQTGGQTEAFF; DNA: TGTGCCAGCTCACGTCAGACAGGGGGGCAGACTGAAGCTTTCTTT
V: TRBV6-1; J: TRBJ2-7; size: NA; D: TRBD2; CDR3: CASSETSGRFNEQYF; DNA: TGTGCCAGCAGTGAGACTAGCGGGAGGTTTAACGAGCAGTACTTC
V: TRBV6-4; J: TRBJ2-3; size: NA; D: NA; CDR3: CASSEAVDTDTQYF; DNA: TGTGCCAGCAGTGAAGCTGTAGATACAGATACGCAGTATTTT
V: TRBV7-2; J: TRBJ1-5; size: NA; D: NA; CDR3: CASSLVGLKLLSNQPQHF; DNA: TGTGCCAGCAGCTTAGTCGGGTTAAAGCTCCTTAGCAATCAGCCCCAGCATTTT
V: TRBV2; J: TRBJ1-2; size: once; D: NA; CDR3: CASLIVRDYGYTF; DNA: TGTGCCAGCTTAATTGTCCGGGACTATGGCTACACCTTC
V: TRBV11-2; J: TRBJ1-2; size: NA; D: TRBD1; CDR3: CASSPGTGGSYGYTF; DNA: TGTGCCAGCAGCCCGGGGACAGGGGGATCCTATGGCTACACCTTC
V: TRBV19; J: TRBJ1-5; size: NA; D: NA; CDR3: CASSTGDYQPQHF; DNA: TGTGCCAGTAGTACAGGCGATTATCAGCCCCAGCATTTT
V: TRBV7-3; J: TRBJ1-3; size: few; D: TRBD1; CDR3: CASSFQGGSGNTIYF; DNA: TGTGCCAGCAGCTTCCAGGGGGGCTCTGGAAACACCATATATTTT
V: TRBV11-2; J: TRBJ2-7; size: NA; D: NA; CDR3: CASSLVGAYEQYF; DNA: TGTGCCAGCAGCTTAGTCGGGGCCTACGAGCAGTACTTC
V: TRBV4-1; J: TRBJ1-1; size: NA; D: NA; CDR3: CASSQTRGTEAFF; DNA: TGCGCCAGCAGCCAAACACGGGGGACTGAAGCTTTCTTT
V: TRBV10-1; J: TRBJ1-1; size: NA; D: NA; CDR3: CASSDRGALDEAFF; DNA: TGCGCCAGCAGTGATCGGGGGGCCCTGGATGAAGCTTTCTTT
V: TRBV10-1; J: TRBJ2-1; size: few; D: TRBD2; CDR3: CASSYIAGTTYEQFF; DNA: TGCGCCAGCAGTTATATAGCGGGAACTACATATGAGCAGTTCTTC
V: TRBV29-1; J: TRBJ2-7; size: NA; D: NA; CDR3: CSVKTGRSYEQYF; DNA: TGCAGCGTCAAGACAGGGAGGTCCTACGAGCAGTACTTC
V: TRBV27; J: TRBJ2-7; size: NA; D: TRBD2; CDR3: CASSPSGRASEQYF; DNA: TGTGCCAGCAGTCCTAGCGGGAGGGCCAGCGAGCAGTACTTC
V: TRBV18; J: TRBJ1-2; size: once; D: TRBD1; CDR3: CASSPDERNRGHGYTF; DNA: TGTGCCAGCTCACCAGACGAAAGGAACAGGGGGCATGGCTACACCTTC
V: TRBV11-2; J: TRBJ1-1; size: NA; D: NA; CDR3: CASSSGQNTEAFF; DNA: TGTGCCAGCAGCTCCGGACAAAACACTGAAGCTTTCTTT